This T cell receptor beta chain was recorded in a study of CXCR3-negative and CXCR3-positive naive CD8 T cells. The TRB libraries of cDNA were built by UMI-labeled 5' RACE. TCRdb reprocessed the 5' RACE reads, keeping one entry per CDR3 protein, no DNA. Its listing shows 100,000 to 150,000 distinct CDR3 sequences. Of note for this clonotype: Its antigen is unknown.

Germline V gene lookup returns CDR1 SGHRS and CDR2 YFSETQ. The CDR3 sequence is 13 residues long. Broader study findings: Similar TRBV-TRBJ gene usage was seen in naive CXCR3-negative and CXCR3-positive cells, but not in memory cells. TRB CDR3s were more hydrophobic in CXCR3-positive than in CXCR3-negative naive cells. Naive subsets had comparable surface CD5, so TRB CDR3 properties gauged TCR strength. Diversity was high in both naive subsets and much lower in memory cells.

The sequenced material came from naive CXCR3- CD8+ T cells from blood. Subset noted: CD45RO-CCR7+CD27+CD95- naive CD8+ T cells lacking CXCR3 (TNR3-). V usage is TRBV5-1 and J usage is TRBJ2-1. This sequence was found in a human donor in good health. Some clones in this sample may be carry-over from other donors' samples. The CDR3: CASSLVPTNEQFF.